These T cell receptor beta chains were read from a single sample in a study of beta chain features in type 1 diabetes. Repertoires were generated with immunoSEQ multiplex PCR, while TCRdb's copy carries only in-frame clones and drops some. This table has 120,000 or so clones, roughly a sixth appearing once. Sequenced: central memory CD4+ T cells from blood. These receptors were taken from a man between 18 and 29 years old with type 1 diabetes. CDR3s include the opening cysteine and the closing phenylalanine or tryptophan. D genes are given only for firm matches. Clone size, where shown, is once, few, many, or a class for clones that have expanded.

v_call	clone_size	cdr3_length	j_call	d_call	cdr3_nt	cdr3_aa
TRBV18	few	15	TRBJ1-4	NA	TGTGCCAGCTCAAAACAGGGACCTATTAATGAAAAACTGTTTTTT	CASSKQGPINEKLFF
TRBV21-1	few	15	TRBJ2-7	NA	TGTGCCAGCAGCAAGGCAGGGGACTTAAACTACGAGCAGTACTTC	CASSKAGDLNYEQYF
TRBV6-5	few	13	TRBJ1-1	NA	TGTGCCAGCAGTTACAAGCGGGGGACTGAAGCTTTCTTT	CASSYKRGTEAFF
TRBV27	NA	15	TRBJ2-5	NA	TGTGCCAGCAGTCCCATCCGTGCAGGGCCGGAGACCCAGTACTTC	CASSPIRAGPETQYF
TRBV15	NA	13	TRBJ2-1	NA	TGTGCCACCAGCGGGGCAGGGAGAGATGAGCAGTTCTTC	CATSGAGRDEQFF
TRBV29-1	few	11	TRBJ2-7	NA	TGCAGCGTAGCCGACGGATACGAGCAGTACTTC	CSVADGYEQYF
TRBV18	few	13	TRBJ2-7	NA	TGTGCCAGCTCGAAGGGACCCACCTACGAGCAGTACTTC	CASSKGPTYEQYF
TRBV7-2	NA	14	TRBJ2-3	TRBD2	TGTGCCAGCAGCTGGGGACTAGCGGGAGATACGCAGTATTTT	CASSWGLAGDTQYF
TRBV7-2	few	14	TRBJ2-7	TRBD1	TGTGCCAGCAGCCAAGATAGGGACAGGAACGAGCAGTACTTC	CASSQDRDRNEQYF
TRBV11-3	few	13	TRBJ2-7	TRBD2	TGTGCCAGCAGTAAGACTAGCAGCTACGAGCAGTACTTC	CASSKTSSYEQYF
TRBV30	many	13	TRBJ1-2	NA	TGTGCCTGGACTCGGGACATCGGATATGGCTACACCTTC	CAWTRDIGYGYTF
TRBV29-1	NA	10	TRBJ1-1	NA	TGCAGCGTTGACAACACTGAAGCTTTCTTT	CSVDNTEAFF
TRBV6-1	few	15	TRBJ2-3	NA	TGTGCCAGCAGCTCGGGCAACTTTTACACAGATACGCAGTATTTT	CASSSGNFYTDTQYF
TRBV19	NA	11	TRBJ2-1	NA	TGTGCCAGTAGTGCGTACAATGAGCAGTTCTTC	CASSAYNEQFF
TRBV29-1	NA	13	TRBJ1-5	NA	TGCAGCGTTGCCCATGGCGGGCATCAGCCCCAGCATTTT	CSVAHGGHQPQHF
TRBV18	few	14	TRBJ1-5	NA	TGTGCCAGCTCACCGCTCAAGGGCGATCAGCCCCAGCATTTT	CASSPLKGDQPQHF
TRBV28	few	13	TRBJ2-7	NA	TGTGCCAGCATTGAACCGAACTCCTACGAGCAGTACTTC	CASIEPNSYEQYF
TRBV6-5	many	15	TRBJ2-4	NA	TGTGCCAGCAGTTACTCGGGACGGACCCGAGGGATTCAGTACTTC	CASSYSGRTRGIQYF
TRBV28	NA	18	TRBJ1-5	TRBD1	TGTGCCAGCAGTTCTGTATCCGGGACAGGGGCTACCAATCAGCCCCAGCATTTT	CASSSVSGTGATNQPQHF
TRBV5-4	NA	16	TRBJ1-6	NA	TGTGCCAGCAGCTTGAAGGGGAGCTCCTATAATTCACCCCTCCACTTT	CASSLKGSSYNSPLHF
TRBV2	NA	12	TRBJ2-5	NA	TGTGCCAGCAGTGAACTGCAAGAGACCCAGTACTTC	CASSELQETQYF
TRBV7-2	NA	13	TRBJ2-7	NA	TGTGCCAGCAGTGGCGGGGTGGCCTACGAGCAGTACTTC	CASSGGVAYEQYF
TRBV9	NA	15	TRBJ2-3	NA	TGTGCCAGCAGCCCCCGGGACTGGAGCACAGATACGCAGTATTTT	CASSPRDWSTDTQYF
TRBV6-6	few	16	TRBJ2-6	NA	TGTGCCAGCAGGCCCGGAGGGGGCGCTGGGGCCAACGTCCTGACTTTC	CASRPGGGAGANVLTF
TRBV7-2	few	16	TRBJ2-3	TRBD2	TGTGCCAGCAGCCTGAGACCGGGACTAGCAACAGATACGCAGTATTTT	CASSLRPGLATDTQYF
TRBV6-1	NA	13	TRBJ2-6	NA	TGTGCCAGCAGTGCGTCTGGGGCCAACGTCCTGACTTTC	CASSASGANVLTF
TRBV30	few	14	TRBJ2-1	TRBD2	TGTGCCTGGGCCACTAGCGGGGGAGGCAATGAGCAGTTCTTC	CAWATSGGGNEQFF
TRBV4-1	NA	21	TRBJ2-7	TRBD2	TGCGCCAGCAGCCAAGATCGCGCGGGACTAGCGGGGGCCGCACTCTCCTACGAGCAGTACTTC	CASSQDRAGLAGAALSYEQYF
TRBV4-1	NA	19	TRBJ1-1	TRBD1	TGCGCCAGCAGCCAAGATCATGTACAGGGGGTCTGGGTGAACACTGAAGCTTTCTTT	CASSQDHVQGVWVNTEAFF
TRBV4-2	many	15	TRBJ1-2	TRBD1	TGTGCCAGCAGCCAAGGTGGGACAGGGGGTTATGGCTACACCTTC	CASSQGGTGGYGYTF
TRBV30	few	13	TRBJ2-2	TRBD1	TGTGCCTGGACACTTCAGGGGGCCGGGGAGCTGTTTTTT	CAWTLQGAGELFF
TRBV7-3	NA	13	TRBJ2-1	NA	TGTGCCAGCAGCTTTGGACCGGGCAATGAGCAGTTCTTC	CASSFGPGNEQFF
TRBV5-1	NA	15	TRBJ2-1	TRBD2	TGCGCCAGCAGCTTGGCAGCGGGGGCTGACAATGAGCAGTTCTTC	CASSLAAGADNEQFF
TRBV11-2	few	15	TRBJ2-3	NA	TGTGCCAGCAGCGGGACCAGCACTAGCACAGATACGCAGTATTTT	CASSGTSTSTDTQYF
TRBV7-8	many	11	TRBJ2-3	NA	TGTGCCAGCAGCTTAGCAGATACGCAGTATTTT	CASSLADTQYF
TRBV28	few	16	TRBJ2-1	TRBD1	TGTGCCAGCAGTTTATGGCGGGACAGGGGAAATAATGAGCAGTTCTTC	CASSLWRDRGNNEQFF
TRBV28	few	13	TRBJ2-7	NA	TGTGCCAGCAGTCCTTGGCAGGGCAACGAGCAGTACTTC	CASSPWQGNEQYF
TRBV7-2	NA	15	TRBJ2-1	NA	TGTGCCAGCAGCCCTGGGGCGGCCCCATACAATGAGCAGTTCTTC	CASSPGAAPYNEQFF
TRBV19	few	16	TRBJ1-3	NA	TGTGCCAGCCGAAAAATTACAGGGTTACGAGGAAACACCATATATTTT	CASRKITGLRGNTIYF
TRBV4-2	NA	14	TRBJ2-7	NA	TGTGCCAGCAGCCAAGTTTCCGGGGGACACGAGCAGTACTTC	CASSQVSGGHEQYF
TRBV7-2	NA	15	TRBJ2-4	TRBD1	TGTGCCAGCAGTCCTCAGGGGGGACAGGGGGTAAGATGGTACTTC	CASSPQGGQGVRWYF
TRBV10-3	many	17	TRBJ2-7	TRBD2	TGTGCCATCACCGAGGCACTAGCGGGGACTTCCTCCTACGAGCAGTACTTC	CAITEALAGTSSYEQYF
TRBV9	NA	16	TRBJ2-1	NA	TGTGCCAGCAGCGTCGGGACCACGTACCCGTACAATGAGCAGTTCTTC	CASSVGTTYPYNEQFF
TRBV21-1	medium-sized	17	TRBJ2-4	NA	TGTGCCAGCCTTCTAAGCGGGACAGGGCCATCCAAAAACATTCAGTACTTC	CASLLSGTGPSKNIQYF
TRBV4-3	NA	15	TRBJ2-7	NA	TGCGCCAGCAGCCAAGATTGGCAGGGGAGGTACGAGCAGTACTTC	CASSQDWQGRYEQYF
TRBV11-2	NA	15	TRBJ2-1	NA	TGTGCCAGCAGCGAAAGCGGGTTCTCCTACAATGAGCAGTTCTTC	CASSESGFSYNEQFF
TRBV6-6	NA	15	TRBJ2-3	TRBD2	TGTGCCAGCATGACTAGCGGGAGTTTGGTAGATACGCAGTATTTT	CASMTSGSLVDTQYF
TRBV2	NA	15	TRBJ2-7	NA	TGTGCCAGCAGTGAGTGGGGGGCGACATCTGGCGAGCAGTACTTC	CASSEWGATSGEQYF
TRBV5-1	NA	15	TRBJ2-4	NA	TGCGCCAGCAGCTCCTCGGACCCGGCCAAAAACATTCAGTACTTC	CASSSSDPAKNIQYF
TRBV5-6	many	13	TRBJ2-3	NA	TGTGCCAGCAGCTTAGCGCCCACAGATACGCAGTATTTT	CASSLAPTDTQYF
TRBV27	few	13	TRBJ2-3	NA	TGTGCCAGCAGTTTAGACCAGATGGATACGCAGTATTTT	CASSLDQMDTQYF
TRBV9	NA	16	TRBJ2-3	TRBD2	TGTGCCAGCAGCGTAGTAGTAGCGGGGGGTATAGATACGCAGTATTTT	CASSVVVAGGIDTQYF